The clone carrying this T cell receptor beta chain was observed many times. Time point given: sample taken at primary tumor resection. This entry comes from a study of spatial heterogeneity in lung cancer. J was trimmed by 14 bases and V by 1 base; bases with no gene match: 6. The CDR3 spans 14 residues. Germline V gene lookup returns CDR1 SGHTA and CDR2 FQGNSA. TCRdb analysed the 5' RACE reads with MiXCR anew, one entry per CDR3 protein. Among about 48,000 distinct CDR3 sequences listed, roughly 5% were seen once. This sequence originates from a male donor with early-stage non-small cell lung cancer. The chain is built from TRBV7-2 and TRBJ2-1, with 12 bases lining up with TRBD2. The sequences come from PBMCs, collected at surgery. The chain's CDR3 is CASSLGTSGKEKFF. CDR3 coding DNA: TGTGCCAGCAGCTTAGGGACTAGCGGGAAGGAGAAGTTCTTC.